The rows below give T cell receptor beta chains drawn from one sample of a study of blood T cell repertoires in COVID-19. Using immunoSEQ multiplex PCR, the repertoire was profiled, and TCRdb retains in-frame clones only, with some absent. Here the sample spans roughly 100,000 clones, approximately 88% being singletons. Sequences were obtained from peripheral blood. These receptors originate from an older woman with acute or convalescent COVID-19. Both conserved end residues are part of each CDR3. The order of the fields is CDR3 length, J gene, V gene, CDR3 protein.

14,TRBJ1-5,TRBV6-5,CASTETRFNQPQHF
16,TRBJ1-5,TRBV18,CASSPLGGNSNQPQHF
12,TRBJ1-1,TRBV12-3/TRBV12-4,CASRTGSTEAFF
14,TRBJ1-1,TRBV6-5,CASRLRVGNTEAFF
14,TRBJ2-3,TRBV3-1/TRBV3-2,CASSQGGGADTQYF
15,TRBJ2-3,TRBV5-1,CASSLGQTSTDTQYF
15,TRBJ1-5,TRBV7-8,CASSREGRLNQPQHF
15,TRBJ1-6,TRBV28,CASSLRQGVNSPLHF
15,TRBJ1-2,TRBV3-1/TRBV3-2,CASSHYETGNYGYTF
15,TRBJ2-1,TRBV9,CASSVGQGAGNEQFF
15,TRBJ1-1,TRBV7-9,CASSLEFRGRTEAFF
15,TRBJ2-3,TRBV30,CAWSVMGLRTDTQYF
15,TRBJ2-7,TRBV28,CASSASGTVSYEQYF
13,TRBJ1-6,TRBV2,CAIQTGSGSPLHF
13,TRBJ1-5,TRBV7-2,CASSLGQNQPQHF
14,TRBJ2-3,TRBV3-1/TRBV3-2,CASSWTSGTDTQYF
14,TRBJ2-2,TRBV5-1,CASSPTRNTGELFF
13,TRBJ1-2,TRBV7-9,CASSFGQHYGYTF
15,TRBJ1-4,TRBV28,CASSSGPGTNEKLFF
16,TRBJ1-1,TRBV7-3,CASSLGTGGTNTEAFF
14,TRBJ2-3,TRBV29-1,CSASTSGRADTQYF
13,TRBJ2-3,TRBV3-1/TRBV3-2,CASSQAWRDTQYF
16,TRBJ2-1,TRBV7-2,CASKPFGGRTYNEQFF
13,TRBJ1-2,TRBV6-5,CASSQSPGDGYTF
15,TRBJ1-2,TRBV5-4,CASSLGTGGVYGYTF
11,TRBJ1-2,TRBV29-1,CSVEAAYGYTF
15,TRBJ1-5,TRBV2,CASREGRQSNQPQHF
14,TRBJ1-5,TRBV2,CASSPQGANQPQHF
12,TRBJ2-5,TRBV19,CASSKGWETQYF
13,TRBJ2-5,TRBV2,CASTPGTKETQYF
12,TRBJ2-3,TRBV29-1,CSVRDSIYTQYF
15,TRBJ2-1,TRBV24-1,CATRPTGFGSNEQFF
15,TRBJ2-5,TRBV2,CASSVAGGSSETQYF
13,TRBJ1-2,TRBV5-1,CASRETGRDGYTF
13,TRBJ1-3,TRBV2,CASTSYSGNTIYF
14,TRBJ1-2,TRBV7-2,CASSPIMEGGGYTF
13,TRBJ1-1,TRBV6-2/TRBV6-3,CASSRTGRLEAFF
14,TRBJ1-2,TRBV9,CASSVADSSYGYTF
20,TRBJ1-2,TRBV15,CATSRGVLPDRVHPNYGYTF
15,TRBJ2-3,TRBV6-5,CASHRGGLPIDTQYF
15,TRBJ1-5,TRBV28,CASNGAGVFNQPQHF
15,TRBJ2-1,TRBV19,CASSWGGDTYNEQFF
15,TRBJ1-1,TRBV5-1,CASSLEARGVGEAFF
14,TRBJ2-5,TRBV7-8,CASSLRQDKETQYF
15,TRBJ1-2,TRBV27,CASSLFSTGEGGYTF
13,TRBJ2-7,TRBV19,CASSKDRAYEQYF
15,TRBJ2-3,TRBV4-2,CASSPTSGPTDTQYF
16,TRBJ2-1,TRBV14,CASSQVLAGLSNEQFF
15,TRBJ1-1,TRBV6-5,CASSYRRQGQTEAFF
16,TRBJ1-5,TRBV23-1,CASSHPQAGSHQPQHF
19,TRBJ2-1,TRBV9,CASSVGGGPGSFSYNEQFF
16,TRBJ2-1,TRBV12-5,CASGSDSGLASNEQFF
14,TRBJ1-3,TRBV6-5,CASSQQGLGNTIYF
15,TRBJ1-6,TRBV6-5,CASSYTRTNDSPLHF